The next 12 T cell receptor beta chains were all read from a single sample in a study of spatial heterogeneity in lung cancer. The time point was: sample taken at primary tumor resection. TCRdb reprocessed the 5' RACE reads with MiXCR, giving one entry per CDR3 protein. The repertoire holds roughly 17,000 distinct CDR3 sequences, with 6.2% as singletons. Findings and caveats of the study: Higher tumor mutation counts went along with higher counts of expanded intratumoral alpha and beta TCRs.

Which antigens these TCRs recognize remains unknown. The sequencing used lung tumor tissue, collected at surgery. These receptors originate from a male donor with early-stage non-small cell lung cancer.

This clonotype was detected many times. For a library built for alpha chains, this beta chain is a stray read; little rests on its size. J is TRBJ1-2 and V is TRBV20-1; possible D gene TRBD1, 5 bases. The CDR3 sequence is 17 residues long. Germline CDR1 DFQATT, CDR2 SNEGSKA (reference sequence). Trimming took 2 bases from V and 3 from J, leaving 22 bases between them. The CDR3 region is CSARSRSGTGGYYGYTF. CDR3 coding DNA: TGCAGTGCTAGATCCCGTTCCGGGACGGGTGGATACTATGGCTACACCTTC.

Comment on this clonotype: A read error may explain this, as a much larger clone is one base away. Since it is a stray read in a library aimed at alpha chains, this beta chain has a size that is not meaningful. This chain joins TRBV5-6 and TRBJ2-2, with 7 bases fitting TRBD1. Germline loops: CDR1 SGHDT, CDR2 YYEEEE. The length of the CDR3 is 14 residues. The CDR3 nucleotides read TGTGCCAGCAGCTCGACAGGGTTGACCGGGGAGCCGTTTTTT. Translated: CASSSTGLTGEPFF. The full variable domain, its missing parts supplied by reference TRBV5-6 and TRBJ2-2, is DAGVTQSPTHLIKTRGQQVTLRCSPKSGHDTVSWYQQALGQGPQFIFQYYEEEERQRGNFPDRFSGHQFPNYSSELNVNALLLGDSALYLCASSSTGLTGEPFFGEGSRLTVL.

The sample holds many counts of this clonotype. Since it is a stray read in a library aimed at alpha chains, this beta chain has a size that is not meaningful. The chain joins TRBV7-2 to TRBJ2-5, with D perhaps assigned TRBD1 or TRBD2 (5 bases each). V was trimmed by 2 bases and J by 4 bases, leaving 11 bases between them. The CDR3 is 14 amino acids. Germline values: CDR1 SGHTA, CDR2 FQGNSA. Here the CDR3 DNA reads TGTGCCAGCAGCTTACAGGGAGATTCAGAGACCCAGTACTTC. Residues: CASSLQGDSETQYF.

This clonotype came up many times. This beta chain represents an off-target read in a library built for alpha chains; its size is of limited meaning. This sequence joins TRBV28 and TRBJ2-7; 11 nucleotides agree with TRBD2. With V trimmed by 5 bases and J by 0 bases, 3 bases remained unmatched. CDR1 is MDHEN and CDR2 is SYDVKM in the germline V gene. This CDR3 spans 15 amino acids. The CDR3 region is CASSPGTSGSYEQYF. Here the CDR3 DNA reads TGTGCCAGCAGTCCCGGGACTAGCGGCTCCTACGAGCAGTACTTC.

This clonotype was detected ten times or more. This beta chain appears as a stray read in a library generated for alpha chains; its size is not informative. This sequence joins TRBV7-2 and TRBJ2-3; D gene ambiguous. V was trimmed by 2 bases and J by 3 bases, leaving 3 bases between them. Germline CDR1 and CDR2: SGHTA and FQGNSA. The CDR3 consists of 12 residues. CDR3 coding DNA: TGTGCCAGCAGCTTATTTACAGATACGCAGTATTTT. Protein: CASSLFTDTQYF.

By proportion, this clonotype is large. This beta chain is a stray read from a library made for alpha chains; its abundance is not meaningful. The rearrangement joins TRBV29-1 to TRBJ2-7; no reliable D call. CDR1 and CDR2 from the germline V gene are SQVTM and ANQGSEA. Trimming took 4 bases from V and 3 from J, leaving 10 bases between them. CDR3 length equals 12 residues. The chain's CDR3 is CSVGVLGYEQYF. In nucleotides, the CDR3 is TGCAGCGTTGGGGTCCTGGGCTACGAGCAGTACTTC.

About this clonotype: The library was prepared for alpha chains; this beta chain is a stray read, so its frequency means little. The rearrangement links TRBV18 to TRBJ2-2; D uncertain. Per germline, CDR1 KGHSH and CDR2 LQKENI. Trimming took 3 bases from V and 2 from J, leaving 7 bases between them. The CDR3 covers 14 residues. CDR3 sequence: CASSPQKNTGELFF. In nucleotides, the CDR3 is TGTGCCAGCTCACCTCAGAAAAACACCGGGGAGCTGTTTTTT.

This clonotype came up many times. This beta chain came through as a stray read in a library set up for alpha chains, and its size says little. This chain uses TRBV28 with TRBJ1-2; a weak D match, TRBD1 (5 bases). This CDR3 is 11 amino acids long. Germline V lookup: CDR1 MDHEN, CDR2 SYDVKM. V was trimmed by 4 bases and J by 7 bases, leaving 7 bases between them. CDR3 loop: CASSSGLGYTF. The CDR3, as DNA: TGTGCCAGCAGTTCAGGGCTTGGCTACACCTTC.

This clonotype was observed many times. This beta chain turned up in a library designed for alpha chains; as an off-target read, its abundance says little. The chain couples TRBV28 to TRBJ1-1; TRBD1 matches at 7 bases. Unmatched junction bases numbered 22, after V lost 4 bases and J lost 5 bases. The CDR3 extends over 19 amino acids. Looked up from germline, CDR1 is MDHEN and CDR2 is SYDVKM. CDR3 coding DNA: TGTGCCAGCAGTTCGGGGGAACCGTTCCCCCAGGGGGTTGGTACTGAAGCTTTCTTT. It yields the protein CASSSGEPFPQGVGTEAFF.

In its sample, this clonotype was seen many times. The library was designed around alpha chains, so this beta chain is a stray read whose abundance carries little weight. The chain is built from TRBV20-1 and TRBJ2-7; 7 bases align to TRBD2. J lost 2 bases, V lost 1 base, and 11 bases had no gene match. Germline CDR1 DFQATT, CDR2 SNEGSKA (reference sequence). The CDR3 runs to 16 residues. CDR3 residues: CSARVLVGGPPYEQYF. The CDR3 DNA reads as TGCAGTGCTAGAGTCTTAGTGGGAGGGCCCCCCTACGAGCAGTACTTC.

This clonotype was seen at least ten times. This beta chain represents an off-target read in a library built for alpha chains; its size is of limited meaning. The CDR3, as DNA: TGTGCCAGCAGTCAGCAGGGAGAGACCCAGTACTTC. Residues: CASSQQGETQYF. This chain joins TRBV6-5 and TRBJ2-5, with D possibly being TRBD1 (5 bases). The CDR3 runs to 12 residues. V lost 5 bases to trimming and J lost 4 bases, with 8 bases between them. The V gene's germline CDR1 is MNHEY and CDR2 SVGAGI.

This clonotype has at least ten counts. This beta chain represents an off-target read in a library built for alpha chains; its size is of limited meaning. The chain has TRBV20-1 and TRBJ2-3; a weak D match, TRBD2 (5 bases). CDR1 and CDR2 (germline): DFQATT, SNEGSKA (reference sequence). Trimming removed 7 bases at V and 3 bases at J, with 11 bases between. The CDR3 covers 12 residues. This chain's CDR3 is CSVVGETDTQYF. In DNA form, the CDR3 reads TGCAGTGTCGTCGGGGAAACAGATACGCAGTATTTT.